This T cell receptor (beta chain) emerged from a study of OX40 agonist ivuxolimab in advanced cancers. Germline CDR1 is MNHEY and CDR2 is SVGAGI. The length of the CDR3 is 11 residues. V lost 6 bases, J lost 5 bases, and 7 bases lay in between. Blood was sampled at baseline, cycle 4 day 1, and cycle 7 day 1. Measured with immunoSEQ multiplex PCR; TCRdb has only the in-frame clones, and not every one. This table holds tens of thousands of clones, 80% to 90% found once. The material sequenced was CD4+ or CD8+ T cells sorted from blood, taken in a trial of the OX40 agonist ivuxolimab. The TCR sequence derives from an adult with an advanced solid tumor such as melanoma, head and neck, liver or kidney cancer. The chain employs TRBV6-5 and TRBJ1-1; D call uncertain. The CDR3 sequence is CASRGYTEAFF. CDR3 DNA sequence: TGTGCCAGCAGGGGATATACTGAAGCTTTCTTT.